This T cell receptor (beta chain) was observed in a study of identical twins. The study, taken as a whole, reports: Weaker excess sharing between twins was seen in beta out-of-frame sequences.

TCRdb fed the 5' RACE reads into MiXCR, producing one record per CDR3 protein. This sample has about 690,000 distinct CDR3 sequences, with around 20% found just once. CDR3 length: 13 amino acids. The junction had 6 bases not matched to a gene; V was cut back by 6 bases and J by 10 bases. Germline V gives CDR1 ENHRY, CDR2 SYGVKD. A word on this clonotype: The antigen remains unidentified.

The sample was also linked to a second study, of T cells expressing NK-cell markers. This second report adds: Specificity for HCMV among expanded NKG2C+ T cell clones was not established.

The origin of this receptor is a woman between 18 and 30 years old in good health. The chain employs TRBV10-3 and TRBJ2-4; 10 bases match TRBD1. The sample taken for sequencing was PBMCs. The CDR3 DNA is TGTGCCATCAGGATGGACAGGGGGTCGATTCAGTACTTC. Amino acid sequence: CAIRMDRGSIQYF.